This TCR beta chain was recovered during a study of cytomegalovirus exposure and HLA in healthy donors. As for the study in general: Inside one of the first data releases sat 75 million to 100 million unique TCRs taken from HLA-typed donors. Findings of the study overall: In a later analysis, a missense DCLRE1C variant was linked to TCR beta V- and J-gene trimming.

The study ran its PCR with 60 Vbeta and 13 Jbeta primers. TCRdb's table, derived via immunoSEQ multiplex PCR, lists solely in-frame clones and lacks some. The repertoire includes 120,000 or so clones, roughly a tenth of them detected once, and 3.5% to 5% sits in the top ten. Trimming took off 7 bases at V and 5 bases at J, with 18 bases between the two ends. This CDR3 contains 14 residues. Germline V gene lookup returns CDR1 MDHEN and CDR2 SYDVKM. This clone was observed a few times. What it binds is unknown. This rearrangement joins TRBV28 to TRBJ2-7; possible D gene TRBD2, 6 bases. The sample consisted of PBMCs. The receptor was isolated from a woman between 18 and 30 years old in good health and CMV-seropositive. The CDR3, as DNA: TGTGCCAGCACCCAAACGGGAGCCTCGAACGAGCAGTACTTC. This translates into CASTQTGASNEQYF.